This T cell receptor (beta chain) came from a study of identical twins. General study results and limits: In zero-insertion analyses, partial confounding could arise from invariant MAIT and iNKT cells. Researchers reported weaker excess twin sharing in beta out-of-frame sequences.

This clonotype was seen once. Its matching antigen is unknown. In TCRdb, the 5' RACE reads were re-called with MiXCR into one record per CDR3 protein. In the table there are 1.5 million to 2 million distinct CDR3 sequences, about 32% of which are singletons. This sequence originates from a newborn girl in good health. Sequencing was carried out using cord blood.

This CDR3 is CASSRNTGPVSNQPQHF. In DNA, the CDR3 is TGTGCCAGCAGCCGGAATACAGGGCCCGTTAGCAATCAGCCCCAGCATTTT. The V call is TRBV11-1, the J call TRBJ1-5, with TRBD1 as a possible D gene (6 bases). The CDR3 sequence is 17 residues long. From germline, CDR1 is SGHAT and CDR2 FQDESV (reference sequence). V lost 5 bases, J lost 0 bases, and 17 bases lay in between.